Shown below are 19 T cell receptor beta chains from a single sample sequenced in a study of blood T cell repertoires in COVID-19. Libraries were prepared by immunoSEQ multiplex PCR; TCRdb keeps only in-frame clonotypes and omits some of them. The data show a few hundred thousand clones, around 86% seen once. Sample: peripheral blood. The receptor set was obtained from a man aged 25-40 years who had recovered from COVID-19.

CDR3 bases: TGTGCCAGCAGGCTGACAGGGGGAAACACTGAAGCTTTCTTT. Its translation is CASRLTGGNTEAFF. The rearrangement links TRBV6-5 to TRBJ1-1, with 9 bases lining up with TRBD1. Per the germline V gene, CDR1 is MNHEY and CDR2 is SVGAGI. V shed 6 bases, J shed 2 bases, and the junction held 4 bases outside the gene matches. The CDR3 contains 14 residues.

The DNA of the CDR3 is TGTGCCAGCAGTTTGGAGGGTAGGGGCAATCAGCCCCAGCATTTT. It specifies CASSLEGRGNQPQHF. J is TRBJ1-5 and V is TRBV27; D is unclear. This CDR3 comprises 15 residues. V was pared by 3 bases and J by 2 bases, with 11 bases between. Germline values: CDR1 MNHEY, CDR2 SMNVEV (reference sequence).

CDR3 in DNA: TGTGCCAGCAGCTTATATGTAAATCAGCCCCAGCATTTT. It yields the protein CASSLYVNQPQHF. The chain combines TRBV7-6 with TRBJ1-5; D remains unclear. The CDR3 loop spans 13 amino acids. Per the germline V gene, CDR1 is SGHVS and CDR2 is FNYEAQ. V lost 2 bases and J lost 4, with 6 bases in between.

The rearrangement links TRBV11-2 to TRBJ2-7; possibly TRBD2 for D (5 bases). CDR3 size: 15 residues. Germline values: CDR1 SGHAT, CDR2 FQNNGV. V was shortened by 1 base and J by 0 bases, with 10 bases between the two germline ends. This CDR3 is CASSLGGYGSYEQYV. In DNA, the CDR3 is TGTGCCAGCAGCTTAGGCGGGTACGGCTCCTACGAGCAGTACGTC.

V and J are TRBV12-3 or TRBV12-4 and TRBJ1-1; D call uncertain. V lost 1 base and J 7 bases, leaving 10 bases between the germline ends. This CDR3 comprises 13 residues. CDR3 residues: CASSLEESLEAFF. The CDR3, as DNA: TGTGCCAGCAGTTTAGAGGAGTCCCTTGAAGCTTTCTTT.

The chain uses TRBV29-1 and TRBJ2-3; D call uncertain. Germline loops: CDR1 SQVTM, CDR2 ANQGSEA. The length of the CDR3 is 12 residues. The germline V and J ends were trimmed by 6 bases and 0 bases, with 7 bases remaining between them. CDR3 sequence reads: CSVMSSTDTQYF. In DNA, the CDR3 is TGCAGCGTGATGAGTAGCACAGATACGCAGTATTTT.

The rearrangement uses TRBV10-3 and TRBJ1-2, with no clear D. This CDR3 has 17 residues. Between the trimmed V and J ends, which lost 1 base and 0 bases, there was a span of 15 bases. Germline V lookup: CDR1 ENHRY, CDR2 SYGVKD. CDR3 bases: TGTGCCATCAGTGAGTATCTCCTCCTCAGATCTAACTATGGCTACACCTTC. It yields the protein CAISEYLLLRSNYGYTF.

The chain combines TRBV2 with TRBJ2-1, with 9 bases fitting TRBD1. The CDR3 sequence is 15 residues long. Germline CDR1 and CDR2: SNHLY and FYNNEI. V was clipped by 3 bases and J by 6 bases; unmatched bases: 6. CDR3 nucleotide sequence: TGTGCCAGCAGTGACAGGGACAGGGAGGCCAATGAGCAGTTCTTC. Protein product: CASSDRDREANEQFF. Full variable domain (remainder filled in from reference TRBV2 and TRBJ2-1): EPEVTQTPSHQVTQMGQEVILRCVPISNHLYFYWYRQILGQKVEFLVSFYNNEISEKSEIFDDQFSVERPDGSNFTLKIRSTKLEDSAMYFCASSDRDREANEQFFGPGTRLTVL.

This chain uses TRBV3-1 (or the pseudogene TRBV3-2) with TRBJ2-3; 10 nucleotides align to TRBD2. The V gene end was trimmed by 0 bases and the J gene end by 6 bases; junction bases not matched to a gene: 6. Germline CDR1 LGHDT, CDR2 YNNKEL (reference sequence). The CDR3 loop spans 16 amino acids. In DNA, the CDR3 is TGTGCCAGCAGCCAAGATCTACTAGCGGGGATGGATACGCAGTATTTT. Its translation is CASSQDLLAGMDTQYF.

This chain links TRBV15 with TRBJ2-5; D may be TRBD2 (5 bases). CDR1 and CDR2 from the germline V gene are LNHNV and YYDKDF (reference sequence). V was cut by 1 base and J by 2 bases, with 8 bases left in between. The CDR3 is 14 residues long. CDR3 protein: CATSRGTYQETQYF. Written as DNA, the CDR3 is TGTGCCACCAGCAGAGGGACTTATCAAGAGACCCAGTACTTC.

CDR3 region: CASSSVTIDSHEQFF. DNA for the CDR3: TGCGCCAGCAGCTCGGTCACCATCGACAGTCATGAGCAGTTCTTC. V gene TRBV5-1 combines with J gene TRBJ2-1; TRBD1 is a possible D gene (5 bases). V was trimmed by 3 bases and J by 8 bases, leaving 18 bases between them. This CDR3 contains 15 residues. Per germline, CDR1 SGHRS and CDR2 YFSETQ.

The CDR3, as DNA: TGTGCCAGCAGTTTAAGACAAAATAGCAATCAGCCCCAGCATTTT. Its protein is CASSLRQNSNQPQHF. The chain recombines TRBV27 with TRBJ1-5, with D unclear. The CDR3 consists of 15 residues. Between the trimmed V and J ends, which lost 2 bases and 0 bases, there was a span of 8 bases. CDR1 and CDR2 from the germline V gene are MNHEY and SMNVEV (reference sequence).

V and J are TRBV10-1 and TRBJ2-3, with D perhaps matching TRBD1 (6 bases). V was clipped by 8 bases and J by 2 bases, with 14 bases between them. The CDR3 runs 14 residues. Germline values: CDR1 WNHNN, CDR2 SYGVQD (reference sequence). The CDR3 reads CASQDRLPTDTQYF. The CDR3 DNA reads as TGCGCCAGCCAAGACAGGTTGCCCACAGATACGCAGTATTTT.

This clone was seen once. V usage is TRBV21-1 and J usage is TRBJ1-5; the D call of TRBD1 is as the table states it, not checked on the DNA. TRBV21-1 is assigned pseudogene status. This CDR3 contains 15 residues. The CDR3 spells CASSKSDRENQPQHF. The CDR3 nucleotides are TGTGCCAGCAGCAAATCTGACAGGGAAAATCAGCCCCAGCATTTT.

This chain links TRBV7-9 with TRBJ2-3; no clear D. The germline gives CDR1 SEHNR, CDR2 FQNEAQ (reference sequence). This CDR3 comprises 11 residues. V lost 5 bases and J lost 4, with 4 bases in between. CDR3 DNA: TGTGCCAGCAGCCAATCAGATACGCAGTATTTT. Its protein product is CASSQSDTQYF.

The table lists this clone with a few counts. The J gene is TRBJ2-1, the V gene TRBV10-1; 10 bases are shared with TRBD1. The trim removed 6 bases at V and 4 bases at J, leaving 12 bases unmatched. Germline assignment: CDR1 WNHNN and CDR2 SYGVQD (reference sequence). The CDR3 sequence is 17 residues long. CDR3 nucleotide sequence: TGCGCCAGCAGCCCATGGGACAGGGGCGCGGGATACAATGAGCAGTTCTTC. It encodes CASSPWDRGAGYNEQFF.

The rearrangement uses TRBV3-1 (or the pseudogene TRBV3-2) and TRBJ2-1; D might be TRBD1 (6 bases). Germline V gene sequence: CDR1 LGHDT, CDR2 YNNKEL (reference sequence). V dropped 2 bases and J dropped 7 bases, with 15 bases sitting between them. CDR3 length equals 15 residues. CDR3 in DNA: TGTGCCAGCAGCCAAACACAGGGTAACGCGAATGAGCAGTTCTTC. Translating gives CASSQTQGNANEQFF.

CDR3 residues: CASSPHYGQGNEKLFF. The CDR3 bases are TGTGCCAGCAGCCCCCATTATGGACAGGGTAATGAAAAACTGTTTTTT. The chain carries TRBV3-1 (or the pseudogene TRBV3-2) and TRBJ1-4; TRBD1 matches at 8 bases. The CDR3 has 16 amino acids. CDR1 LGHDT and CDR2 YNNKEL come from the germline V gene (reference sequence). Germline trimming cut 4 bases from V and 4 bases from J; bases unmatched to any gene: 8.

V usage is TRBV6-5 and J usage is TRBJ1-4, with D maybe TRBD1 (5 bases). The germline V gene encodes CDR1 MNHEY and CDR2 SVGAGI. This CDR3 is 15 amino acids long. Trimming cost V 4 bases and J 8 bases, with 17 bases left between them. CDR3 sequence: CASSLGVGEGEKLFF. The CDR3, as DNA: TGTGCCAGCAGTTTAGGGGTAGGGGAGGGGGAAAAACTGTTTTTT.